The 30 T cell receptor beta chains in this list originate from one sample, sequenced in a study of control samples from healthy donors and cancer patients. This table comes from immunoSEQ multiplex PCR, and its TCRdb copy is limited to in-frame clones, with some not included. The sample lists about 53,000 clones; 87% were seen once. The material sequenced was PBMCs. These receptors were taken from a man in his sixties with head and neck cancer.

The chain is built from TRBV12-3 or TRBV12-4 and TRBJ2-3; unclear D gene. This CDR3 contains 11 residues. Trimming removed 3 bases from V and 4 bases from J, with 2 bases in between. The CDR3 loop is CASSLSDTQYF. The DNA of the CDR3 is TGTGCCAGCAGTTTGTCAGATACGCAGTATTTT.

This chain links TRBV5-1 with TRBJ2-1; 7 positions match TRBD2. Germline lookup yields CDR1 SGHRS and CDR2 YFSETQ. Trimming at V came to 4 bases and at J to 4 bases, leaving 11 bases not matched to a gene. CDR3 size: 16 residues. The CDR3 DNA is TGCGCCAGCAGCCTGAGAGTCAGCGGGACGTACAATGAGCAGTTCTTC. It yields the protein CASSLRVSGTYNEQFF.

The rearrangement links TRBV7-2 to TRBJ2-5, with 9 bases identical to TRBD1. The CDR3 sequence is 15 residues long. In germline, CDR1 is SGHTA, CDR2 FQGNSA. V was clipped by 5 bases and J by 4 bases; unmatched bases: 8. The CDR3 loop is CASSVNRGPSETQYF. The CDR3 DNA is TGTGCCAGCAGCGTGAACAGGGGGCCCTCAGAGACCCAGTACTTC. Drawing the rest from reference TRBV7-2 and TRBJ2-5, the complete variable domain is GAGVSQSPSNKVTEKGKDVELRCDPISGHTALYWYRQSLGQGLEFLIYFQGNSAPDKSGLPSDRFSAERTGGSVSTLTIQRTQQEDSAVYLCASSVNRGPSETQYFGPGTRLLVL.

This sequence joins TRBV2 and TRBJ2-3; D perhaps matches TRBD1 (5 bases). V dropped 6 bases and J dropped 0 bases, with 13 bases sitting between them. CDR3 length: 15 residues. Germline CDR1 SNHLY, CDR2 FYNNEI. The CDR3 region has the DNA TGTGCCAGCAGCCGCGACAGTACTAGCACAGATACGCAGTATTTT. It codes for CASSRDSTSTDTQYF.

The chain couples TRBV3-1 (or the pseudogene TRBV3-2) to TRBJ1-3; 8 bases fit TRBD1. The CDR3 is 16 amino acids. Unmatched junction bases numbered 7, after V lost 4 bases and J lost 2 bases. Germline-derived CDR1 and CDR2 are LGHDT and YNNKEL (reference sequence). The CDR3 sequence is CASSRYRGETGNTIYF. CDR3 nucleotide sequence: TGTGCCAGCAGCCGATACAGGGGGGAAACTGGAAACACCATATATTTT.

The CDR3 loop is CASSLDEGSYNEQFF. CDR3 sequence (DNA): TGTGCCAGCAGCTTGGATGAGGGCTCCTACAATGAGCAGTTCTTC. The genes are TRBV5-5 and TRBJ2-1; tentatively, D is TRBD2 (5 bases). The V gene's germline CDR1 is SGHKS and CDR2 YYEKEE (reference sequence). V was pared by 0 bases and J by 0 bases, with 7 bases between. This CDR3 is 15 amino acids long.

This rearrangement joins TRBV24-1 to TRBJ2-1, with 10 bases aligning to TRBD1. The germline gives CDR1 KGHDR, CDR2 SFDVKD. V lost 5 bases to trimming and J lost 6 bases; unmatched junction nucleotides: 6. The CDR3 consists of 15 residues. CDR3 protein: CATSARGTGANEQFF. CDR3 bases: TGTGCCACCAGTGCTCGCGGGACAGGGGCCAATGAGCAGTTCTTC.

The V and J genes are TRBV7-2 and TRBJ1-2; weak D call: TRBD1 (5 bases). The CDR3 runs to 13 residues. Germline-derived CDR1 and CDR2 are SGHTA and FQGNSA. Trimming shortened V by 1 base and J by 2 bases, and 5 bases separated the two germline ends. The CDR3 here is CASSLGGNYGYTF. The CDR3 DNA follows: TGTGCCAGCAGCTTAGGGGGGAACTATGGCTACACCTTC.

The chain carries TRBV5-6 and TRBJ1-6; possible D gene TRBD1, 6 bases. The CDR3 has 15 residues. V was clipped by 4 bases and J by 7 bases, with 15 bases between them. Germline loops: CDR1 SGHDT, CDR2 YYEEEE. DNA for the CDR3: TGTGCCAGCAGCGCTAGACAGGCGGGGAATTCACCCCTCCACTTT. Encoded protein: CASSARQAGNSPLHF.

The rearrangement joins TRBV3-1 (or the pseudogene TRBV3-2) to TRBJ1-1, with D unclear. Deletions cut 6 bases from V and 5 bases from J, with 13 bases between. This CDR3 has 13 residues. Germline CDR1 LGHDT, CDR2 YNNKEL (reference sequence). The CDR3 sequence is CASSRRTATEAFF. In DNA, the CDR3 is TGTGCCAGCAGTCGTCGGACGGCTACTGAAGCTTTCTTT.

The chain recombines TRBV4-3 with TRBJ2-1; 14 bases map to TRBD2. In germline, CDR1 is LGHNA, CDR2 YSLEER. V dropped 0 bases and J dropped 6; count of bases not matched to a gene: 10. The CDR3 loop spans 19 amino acids. This CDR3 is CASSQETSGGADTSNEQFF. CDR3 bases: TGCGCCAGCAGCCAAGAGACTAGCGGGGGGGCTGATACTAGCAATGAGCAGTTCTTC.

This clone was counted once. This rearrangement joins TRBV27 to TRBJ2-7; D gene ambiguous. V lost 5 bases and J 6 bases, leaving 23 bases between the germline ends. The length of the CDR3 is 16 residues. CDR1 is MNHEY and CDR2 is SMNVEV in the germline V gene (reference sequence). In nucleotides, the CDR3 is TGTGCCAGCAGTACCTCCCGACTCGCGGTGTCCCCCGAGCAGTACTTC. It translates to CASSTSRLAVSPEQYF.

CDR3: CASSQAPRGAQETQYF. CDR3 in DNA: TGTGCCAGCAGCCAAGCCCCTCGGGGGGCCCAAGAGACCCAGTACTTC. The chain combines TRBV14 with TRBJ2-5, with a tentative D call TRBD2 (7 bases). The V end lost 1 base, the J end lost 1 base, and 13 bases lay between the germline ends. The CDR3 loop spans 16 amino acids. Germline loops: CDR1 SGHDN, CDR2 FVKESK.

The chain has TRBV6-6 and TRBJ2-5; 7 nucleotides align to TRBD2. CDR1 and CDR2 from the germline V gene are MNHNY and SVGAGI (reference sequence). V shed 5 bases and J 2 bases; nucleotides not matched to a gene: 11. The CDR3 covers 16 residues. The CDR3 bases are TGTGCCAGCAGTCGACCAGCGGGATGGGGGCAAGAGACCCAGTACTTC. Translated, it gives CASSRPAGWGQETQYF.

The chain links TRBV4-3 to TRBJ1-2; D is ambiguous. Per germline, CDR1 LGHNA and CDR2 YSLEER. The CDR3 covers 14 residues. V dropped 4 bases and J dropped 2 bases, with 11 bases sitting between them. CDR3 nucleotide sequence: TGCGCCAGCAGCCCGCAACACCTAAACTATGGCTACACCTTC. Amino acids: CASSPQHLNYGYTF.

The chain carries TRBV11-2 and TRBJ1-1; possible D gene TRBD1, 6 bases. Trimming pared 6 bases from V and 6 bases from J, leaving 41 bases between. Germline CDR1 is SGHAT and CDR2 is FQNNGV. The length of the CDR3 is 22 residues. CDR3: CASSLTHELPRDKGSFGSEAFF. The CDR3 region has the DNA TGTGCCAGCAGTCTCACTCATGAACTACCACGGGACAAGGGATCTTTTGGATCTGAAGCTTTCTTT.

This clone came up once. The chain recombines TRBV2 with TRBJ2-7; possible D gene TRBD1, 6 bases. The CDR3 covers 13 residues. Germline assignment: CDR1 SNHLY and CDR2 FYNNEI. V was trimmed by 6 bases and J by 6 bases, leaving 15 bases between them. CDR3 nucleotides: TGTGCCAGCAGCAGACAGGCCTGGGGCGAGCAGTACTTC. This translates into CASSRQAWGEQYF. The variable domain in full, with the rest retrieved from reference TRBV2 and TRBJ2-7, is EPEVTQTPSHQVTQMGQEVILRCVPISNHLYFYWYRQILGQKVEFLVSFYNNEISEKSEIFDDQFSVERPDGSNFTLKIRSTKLEDSAMYFCASSRQAWGEQYFGPGTRLTVT.

The chain employs TRBV7-2 and TRBJ1-2, with 8 bases aligning to TRBD1. The CDR3 loop spans 14 amino acids. V was clipped by 5 bases and J by 5 bases; unmatched bases: 7. Germline V CDR1 and CDR2: SGHTA, FQGNSA. The CDR3 nucleotides read TGTGCCAGCAGCGGGCAGGGGGCTCGGTATGGCTACACCTTC. Translating it yields CASSGQGARYGYTF. The full variable domain, in which reference TRBV7-2 and TRBJ1-2 provide the parts outside the CDR3, is GAGVSQSPSNKVTEKGKDVELRCDPISGHTALYWYRQSLGQGLEFLIYFQGNSAPDKSGLPSDRFSAERTGGSVSTLTIQRTQQEDSAVYLCASSGQGARYGYTFGSGTRLTVV.

This chain uses TRBV7-6 with TRBJ2-1, with D perhaps TRBD1 or TRBD2 (7 bases each). The CDR3 runs to 15 residues. V was trimmed by 3 bases and J by 7 bases, leaving 16 bases between them. The germline V gene has CDR1 SGHVS and CDR2 FNYEAQ. CDR3 in DNA: TGTGCCAGCAGCTTTCGCGGGACAGCGGGGAATGAGCAGTTCTTC. Its protein is CASSFRGTAGNEQFF. Drawing the rest from reference TRBV7-6 and TRBJ2-1, the complete variable domain is GAGVSQSPRYKVTKRGQDVALRCDPISGHVSLYWYRQALGQGPEFLTYFNYEAQQDKSGLPNDRFSAERPEGSISTLTIQRTEQRDSAMYRCASSFRGTAGNEQFFGPGTRLTVL.

The rearrangement joins TRBV4-1 to TRBJ1-2; D gene uncertain. This CDR3 has 16 amino acids. Trimming took 0 bases from V and 4 from J, leaving 15 bases between them. Germline CDR1 reads MGHRA; CDR2 reads YSYEKL. CDR3 in amino acids: CASSQDSVNSGYGYTF. CDR3 coding DNA: TGCGCCAGCAGCCAAGATTCGGTAAATAGTGGCTATGGCTACACCTTC.

The chain is built from TRBV7-3 and TRBJ2-5; D remains ambiguous. The CDR3 length is 13 residues. The germline CDR1 and CDR2 sequences are SGHTA and FQGTGA. The V gene lost 8 bases and the J gene lost 2 bases, with 12 bases spanning the gap. DNA of the CDR3: TGTGCCAGCGCCCGCGGAAGGCAAGAGACCCAGTACTTC. Translated: CASARGRQETQYF.

The chain recombines TRBV3-1 (or the pseudogene TRBV3-2) with TRBJ2-1, with 7 bases identical to TRBD2. This CDR3 has 20 amino acids. V lost 4 bases and J lost 5; bases outside the gene matches: 23. Germline lookup yields CDR1 LGHDT and CDR2 YNNKEL (reference sequence). In nucleotides, the CDR3 is TGTGCCAGCAGCCCCCCCTCTCAACTACTAGCGCTCAACCAGGACAATGAGCAGTTCTTC. Its protein product is CASSPPSQLLALNQDNEQFF.

The CDR3 loop reads CASSPWGGPQIQETQYF. In DNA form, the CDR3 reads TGTGCCAGCAGCCCTTGGGGGGGGCCTCAAATTCAAGAGACCCAGTACTTC. The chain uses TRBV5-5 and TRBJ2-5; D possibly corresponds to TRBD2 (7 bases). CDR1 and CDR2 from the germline V gene are SGHKS and YYEKEE (reference sequence). Trimming removed 4 bases at V and 2 bases at J, with 21 bases between. The CDR3 is 17 residues long.

V gene TRBV29-1 combines with J gene TRBJ2-3; the match to TRBD2 covers 12 bases. The length of the CDR3 is 15 residues. Germline V gene sequence: CDR1 SQVTM, CDR2 ANQGSEA. The V and J ends lost 4 bases and 3 bases, in that order; junction bases with no gene match: 5. In nucleotides, the CDR3 is TGCAGCGTTGGCCTAGCGGGAGGGTTGACAGATACGCAGTATTTT. It yields the protein CSVGLAGGLTDTQYF.

This clone was observed a few times. The genes are TRBV3-1 (or the pseudogene TRBV3-2) and TRBJ2-2; 13 positions match TRBD2. With V trimmed by 1 base and J by 2 bases, 4 bases remained unmatched. This CDR3 has 18 residues. CDR1 is LGHDT and CDR2 is YNNKEL in the germline V gene (reference sequence). The CDR3 DNA is TGTGCCAGCAGCCAAGCTAAGGGACTAGCGGGAAACACCGGGGAGCTGTTTTTT. Translated: CASSQAKGLAGNTGELFF.

V gene TRBV11-2 combines with J gene TRBJ1-5; D is ambiguous. The CDR3 length is 13 residues. The germline V gene encodes CDR1 SGHAT and CDR2 FQNNGV. Between the trimmed V and J ends, which lost 1 base and 5 bases, there was a span of 6 bases. The CDR3 region is CASSLAPDQPQHF. The CDR3 DNA sequence: TGTGCCAGCAGCTTAGCTCCCGATCAGCCCCAGCATTTT.

V and J are TRBV2 and TRBJ1-1, with D maybe TRBD1 (6 bases). Germline V gene lookup returns CDR1 SNHLY and CDR2 FYNNEI. Trimming pared 5 bases from V and 7 bases from J, leaving 20 bases between. The CDR3 contains 15 residues. The CDR3 DNA sequence: TGTGCCAGCAGTCAGCAGGGAGGGGGTGCGAATGAAGCTTTCTTT. Translated, it gives CASSQQGGGANEAFF.

The J gene is TRBJ2-2, the V gene TRBV7-9; possible D gene TRBD2, 5 bases. The length of the CDR3 is 13 residues. Trimming took off 0 bases at V and 9 bases at J, with 8 bases between the two ends. Germline loops: CDR1 SEHNR, CDR2 FQNEAQ (reference sequence). CDR3 in amino acids: CASSLAGVWELFF. CDR3 nucleotides: TGTGCCAGCAGCTTAGCCGGGGTTTGGGAGCTGTTTTTT. The entire variable domain, with the rest obtained from reference TRBV7-9 and TRBJ2-2, is as follows: DTGVSQNPRHKITKRGQNVTFRCDPISEHNRLYWYRQTLGQGPEFLTYFQNEAQLEKSRLLSDRFSAERPKGSFSTLEIQRTEQGDSAMYLCASSLAGVWELFFGEGSRLTVL.

This chain connects TRBV6-4 to TRBJ2-7; either TRBD1 or TRBD2 may fit D (6 bases each). V gave up 9 bases and J gave up 3 bases, with 18 bases separating them. Germline values: CDR1 MRHNA, CDR2 SNTAGT. CDR3 length: 14 residues. CDR3 DNA sequence: TGTGCCAGTTTCCGGGGGCCCAGGGACTACGAGCAGTACTTC. Its translation is CASFRGPRDYEQYF.

V usage is TRBV19 and J usage is TRBJ2-7; 13 nucleotides align to TRBD2. Germline trimming cut 5 bases from V and 6 bases from J; bases unmatched to any gene: 10. Germline-derived CDR1 and CDR2 are LNHDA and SQIVND (reference sequence). The CDR3 spans 16 residues. Here the CDR3 DNA reads TGTGCCAGTAGTGCGGGACTAGCGGGACTGGAAGTCGAGCAGTACTTC. Its protein product is CASSAGLAGLEVEQYF. Drawing the rest from reference TRBV19 and TRBJ2-7, the complete variable domain is DGGITQSPKYLFRKEGQNVTLSCEQNLNHDAMYWYRQDPGQGLRLIYYSQIVNDFQKGDIAEGYSVSREKKESFPLTVTSAQKNPTAFYLCASSAGLAGLEVEQYFGPGTRLTVT.